The rows below give T cell receptor beta chains drawn from one sample of a study of immune evolution from preneoplasia to lung adenocarcinoma. Data came from immunoSEQ multiplex PCR; TCRdb stores just in-frame clones and leaves some out. The sample carries under 7,000 clones, about 81% recorded once. The specimen was FFPE invasive lung adenocarcinoma tissue. The receptors come from a person in their fifties with lung adenocarcinoma. Each CDR3 is given with its conserved first and last residue. The D gene is left open where the match is weak. Some rows have no size entry. The others give once, few or many, or a class for an expanded clone.

D gene	clone size	V gene	J gene	CDR3 protein	CDR3 DNA
.	.	TRBV5-4	TRBJ2-1	CASRGGTGMNEQFF	TGTGCCAGCAGAGGGGGTACGGGGATGAATGAGCAGTTCTTC
.	once	TRBV2	TRBJ1-1	CVILPREGTEAFF	TGTGTTATACTCCCAAGAGAGGGGACTGAAGCTTTCTTT
TRBD2	.	TRBV6-4	TRBJ2-3	CASSDTGTSHTDTQYF	TGTGCCAGCAGTGACACCGGGACTAGTCACACAGATACGCAGTATTTT
.	.	TRBV5-1	TRBJ2-1	CASSAPPLDWNNEQFF	TGCGCCAGCAGCGCCCCCCCACTGGATTGGAACAATGAGCAGTTCTTC
TRBD2	.	TRBV13	TRBJ2-2	CASSSQREFGELFF	TGTGCCAGCAGCTCTCAGCGGGAGTTCGGGGAGCTGTTTTTT
TRBD1	.	TRBV28	TRBJ2-1	CASSLGQGQFF	TGTGCCAGCAGTTTGGGACAGGGGCAGTTCTTC
TRBD2	once	TRBV7-2	TRBJ2-1	CASSTRLAGRYNEQFF	TGTGCCAGCAGCACCCGACTAGCGGGAAGGTACAATGAGCAGTTCTTC
TRBD2	.	TRBV5-1	TRBJ2-2	CASSLAGGNTGELFF	TGCGCCAGCAGCTTGGCGGGAGGGAACACCGGGGAGCTGTTTTTT
.	.	TRBV21-1	TRBJ1-5	CASRTEGGDDQPQHF	TGTGCCAGCAGAACCGAGGGCGGCGACGATCAGCCCCAGCATTTT
.	.	TRBV5-6	TRBJ2-5	CASSLEAGSGTQYF	TGTGCCAGCAGCTTGGAGGCAGGGAGTGGGACCCAGTACTTC
TRBD2	.	TRBV28	TRBJ2-1	CASSPRTSFYYNEQFF	TGTGCCAGCAGTCCCCGGACTAGCTTTTATTACAATGAGCAGTTCTTC
TRBD2	.	TRBV10-3	TRBJ2-1	CAIRAGTSGYNEQFF	TGTGCCATCAGAGCCGGGACTAGCGGATACAATGAGCAGTTCTTC
TRBD2	.	TRBV4-3	TRBJ2-5	CASSLGVRGLAGQETQYF	TGCGCCAGCAGCCTCGGGGTTAGGGGGCTAGCGGGACAAGAGACCCAGTACTTC
.	once	TRBV28	TRBJ1-5	CASRQRFQPQHF	TGTGCCAGCAGACAAAGGTTCCAGCCCCAGCATTTT
.	.	TRBV16	TRBJ1-2	CASSPLGQDYGYTF	TGTGCCAGCAGCCCCCTGGGACAAGACTATGGCTACACCTTC
TRBD1	.	TRBV28	TRBJ1-2	CASSSPIIEQGGYGYTF	TGTGCCAGCAGTTCCCCAATCATTGAACAGGGGGGTTATGGCTACACCTTC
TRBD1	few	TRBV11-2	TRBJ1-2	CASSPGGSPGGYTF	TGTGCCAGCAGCCCAGGGGGCTCTCCTGGTGGCTACACCTTC
.	.	TRBV9	TRBJ2-7	CASTRSEDPIYEQYF	TGTGCCAGCACCCGGTCAGAAGACCCTATTTACGAGCAGTACTTC
.	.	TRBV29-1	TRBJ2-5	CSTWDTGAGETQYF	TGCAGTACATGGGACACGGGAGCTGGTGAGACCCAGTACTTC
.	.	TRBV28	TRBJ2-7	CASSLAGSSSYEQYF	TGTGCCAGCAGTCTCGCCGGGTCCAGCTCCTACGAGCAGTACTTC
.	.	TRBV5-1	TRBJ2-2	CASSFIASTGELFF	TGCGCCAGCAGCTTCATAGCGAGTACCGGGGAGCTGTTTTTT
TRBD2	.	TRBV28	TRBJ2-5	CASTAGLAGFKTQYF	TGTGCCAGCACTGCGGGGCTAGCGGGTTTTAAGACCCAGTACTTC
.	.	TRBV2	TRBJ2-7	CASVKPPSYEQYF	TGTGCCAGCGTTAAACCACCGTCCTACGAGCAGTACTTC